Below, 23 T cell receptor beta chains from the same sample are listed, as sequenced in a study of T cell responses to AZD1222 COVID-19 vaccine. Using immunoSEQ multiplex PCR, the repertoire was profiled, and TCRdb retains in-frame clones only, with some absent. This table holds about 88,000 clones, 70% to 90% found once. The specimen comprised peripheral blood, sampled on day 0 of AZD1222 vaccination. The receptors were sampled from an adult in good health.

V is TRBV6-5 and J is TRBJ2-7; TRBD1 aligns across 9 bases. In germline, CDR1 is MNHEY, CDR2 SVGAGI. CDR3 size: 15 residues. J gave up 0 bases and V 6 bases, and 6 bases lay outside the gene matches. The CDR3 is CASRGDRENSYEQYF. The CDR3 DNA reads TGTGCCAGCAGGGGGGACAGGGAGAACTCCTACGAGCAGTACTTC.

In this sample, this clone turned up once. The chain couples TRBV11-2 to TRBJ2-4; 7 bases align to TRBD1. CDR1 SGHAT and CDR2 FQNNGV come from the germline V gene. The ends lost 4 bases at V and 6 bases at J; junction bases unmatched: 9. The CDR3 extends over 15 amino acids. The CDR3 spells CASSSLRTGTNIQYF. The CDR3 DNA reads TGTGCCAGCAGCTCCCTTCGGACAGGAACAAACATTCAGTACTTC.

This sequence joins TRBV18 and TRBJ1-1; the D is unclear. Germline V gives CDR1 KGHSH, CDR2 LQKENI. This CDR3 has 15 amino acids. V was clipped by 2 bases and J by 7 bases, with 17 bases between them. CDR3 coding DNA: TGTGCCAGCTCACCATTGGAGGCCTTAGAAGGTGAAGCTTTCTTT. As protein: CASSPLEALEGEAFF.

The chain combines TRBV12-5 with TRBJ2-7; possibly TRBD1 or TRBD2 for D (5 bases each). This CDR3 is built from 16 residues. In germline, CDR1 is LGHNT, CDR2 FRNRAP. The ends were cut back, 7 bases at V and 1 base at J, with 20 bases in the middle. The CDR3 sequence is CASAQGTTGFSYEQYF. The CDR3 DNA reads as TGTGCTAGTGCCCAGGGAACAACGGGGTTTTCCTACGAGCAGTACTTC. Full variable domain (remainder filled in from reference TRBV12-5 and TRBJ2-7): DARVTQTPRHKVTEMGQEVTMRCQPILGHNTVFWYRQTMMQGLELLAYFRNRAPLDDSGMPKDRFSAEMPDATLATLKIQPSEPRDSAVYFCASAQGTTGFSYEQYFGPGTRLTVT.

CDR3 sequence reads: CASSAQGGNTEAFF. The CDR3 DNA sequence: TGTGCCAGCAGTGCCCAGGGGGGGAACACTGAAGCTTTCTTT. The chain links TRBV2 to TRBJ1-1, with 7 bases identical to TRBD1. Germline loops: CDR1 SNHLY, CDR2 FYNNEI. V lost 4 bases and J lost 1; bases outside the gene matches: 3. This CDR3 has 14 amino acids.

The chain uses TRBV5-1 and TRBJ1-1; D remains ambiguous. The CDR3 length is 14 residues. From germline, CDR1 is SGHRS and CDR2 YFSETQ. The V end was cut by 0 bases, the J end by 0 bases, with 6 bases between. The CDR3 nucleotides are TGCGCCAGCAGCTTGGGGGCCATGAACACTGAAGCTTTCTTT. Translated, it gives CASSLGAMNTEAFF.

This sequence joins TRBV10-2 and TRBJ2-3; 13 nucleotides align to TRBD2. The V gene end was trimmed by 6 bases and the J gene end by 4 bases; junction bases not matched to a gene: 4. Germline loops: CDR1 WSHSY, CDR2 SAAADI. The CDR3 spans 15 residues. The CDR3 sequence is CASRKLAGGADTQYF. The DNA of the CDR3 is TGCGCCAGCAGGAAACTAGCGGGGGGGGCAGATACGCAGTATTTT.

The V and J genes are TRBV5-1 and TRBJ2-5, with 14 bases aligning to TRBD2. CDR1 and CDR2 (germline): SGHRS, YFSETQ. The CDR3 consists of 18 residues. The V gene end was trimmed by 4 bases and the J gene end by 3 bases; junction bases not matched to a gene: 11. The DNA for the CDR3 is TGCGCCAGCAGCCCCGGCCCGACTAGCGGGGGGGCGAAAGAGACCCAGTACTTC. This translates into CASSPGPTSGGAKETQYF.

The chain couples TRBV7-2 to TRBJ1-2; unclear D gene. The CDR3 is 15 amino acids. Trimming pared 1 base from V and 8 bases from J, leaving 17 bases between. Germline CDR1 and CDR2: SGHTA and FQGNSA. CDR3 DNA sequence: TGTGCCAGCAGCTTAGTATTTGCAGTCCAGATGGGCTACACCTTC. As protein: CASSLVFAVQMGYTF.

This clone was detected only once. The chain joins TRBV6-5 to TRBJ1-2, with D tentatively TRBD1 (6 bases). This CDR3 is 13 amino acids long. The germline V and J ends were trimmed by 5 bases and 8 bases, with 15 bases remaining between them. Germline values: CDR1 MNHEY, CDR2 SVGAGI. The chain's CDR3 is CASSREPGGGYTF. CDR3 nucleotide sequence: TGTGCCAGCAGTCGCGAACCGGGGGGCGGCTACACCTTC.

This clone was recorded once. The V and J genes are TRBV6-5 and TRBJ2-2, with a tentative D call TRBD1 (5 bases). CDR1 MNHEY and CDR2 SVGAGI come from the germline V gene. Trimming shortened V by 2 bases and J by 6 bases, and 10 bases separated the two germline ends. The length of the CDR3 is 14 residues. DNA of the CDR3: TGTGCCAGCAGTTACGGGTGGGGCCCCGGGGAGCTGTTTTTT. Translating it yields CASSYGWGPGELFF.

The chain recombines TRBV10-1 with TRBJ1-1; 7 nucleotides align to TRBD1. The ends lost 0 bases at V and 5 bases at J; junction bases unmatched: 6. CDR1 is WNHNN, CDR2 SYGVQD, per germline (reference sequence). The CDR3 extends over 15 amino acids. CDR3 nucleotides: TGCGCCAGCAGTGAGTCGAGACAGGGAAGGACTGAAGCTTTCTTT. Its translation is CASSESRQGRTEAFF.

V is TRBV7-9 and J is TRBJ2-1; a possible D gene is TRBD2 (6 bases). Germline V gives CDR1 SEHNR, CDR2 FQNEAQ (reference sequence). The CDR3 consists of 15 residues. V lost 1 base to trimming and J lost 3 bases, with 10 bases between them. The CDR3 reads CASSLGSGGYNEQFF. The CDR3 DNA is TGTGCCAGCAGCTTAGGTAGCGGAGGCTACAATGAGCAGTTCTTC.

The J gene is TRBJ1-1, the V gene TRBV28; D not certain. Germline V gene sequence: CDR1 MDHEN, CDR2 SYDVKM. V lost 5 bases and J 0 bases, leaving 7 bases between the germline ends. This CDR3 is built from 13 residues. CDR3 sequence (DNA): TGTGCCAGCAGTAAACGCATGAACACTGAAGCTTTCTTT. It codes for CASSKRMNTEAFF.

The rearrangement links TRBV5-1 to TRBJ1-1, with D unresolved. The V and J ends lost 0 bases and 0 bases respectively, with 9 bases between them. The CDR3 consists of 15 residues. Per the germline V gene, CDR1 is SGHRS and CDR2 is YFSETQ. As DNA, the CDR3 is TGCGCCAGCAGCTTGGCTCAGATTATGAACACTGAAGCTTTCTTT. Protein: CASSLAQIMNTEAFF.

DNA for the CDR3: TGTGTTGTCCAAGACAGGGGGAATAACTATGGCTACACCTTC. Residues: CVVQDRGNNYGYTF. The chain uses TRBV28 and TRBJ1-2; 9 bases fit TRBD1. The germline CDR1 and CDR2 sequences are MDHEN and SYDVKM. This CDR3 is built from 14 residues.

The genes are TRBV19 and TRBJ2-7; possibly TRBD2 for D (5 bases). The ends were cut back, 1 base at V and 4 bases at J, with 8 bases in the middle. Germline V CDR1 and CDR2: LNHDA, SQIVND (reference sequence). The CDR3 spans 13 residues. The CDR3 nucleotides read TGTGCCAGTAGTATAGGTTCGGGATACGAGCAGTACTTC. As protein: CASSIGSGYEQYF.

The chain couples TRBV29-1 to TRBJ1-1; 8 bases match TRBD1. The CDR3 has 13 residues. Unmatched junction bases numbered 5, after V lost 7 bases and J lost 1 base. Germline loops: CDR1 SQVTM, CDR2 ANQGSEA. The CDR3 coding sequence is TGCAGCGGGGAGGACAGGGCGAACACTGAAGCTTTCTTT. Its translation is CSGEDRANTEAFF.

V usage is TRBV10-1 and J usage is TRBJ2-1; D is unclear. This CDR3 region has 13 residues. Trimming stripped 3 bases from V and 5 bases from J, with 8 bases between. Germline V gene lookup returns CDR1 WNHNN and CDR2 SYGVQD (reference sequence). The CDR3 bases are TGCGCCAGCAGTGACGACGGAGACAATGAGCAGTTCTTC. Protein product: CASSDDGDNEQFF.

V and J are TRBV7-9 and TRBJ1-1; 7 positions agree with TRBD1. Germline V CDR1 and CDR2: SEHNR, FQNEAQ (reference sequence). J lost 0 bases, V lost 6 bases, and 13 bases had no gene match. The CDR3 length is 17 residues. CDR3 region: CASRAKSRQGMNTEAFF. Written as DNA, the CDR3 is TGTGCCAGCAGGGCGAAATCCCGACAGGGAATGAACACTGAAGCTTTCTTT. The variable domain in full, with the rest retrieved from reference TRBV7-9 and TRBJ1-1, is DTGVSQNPRHKITKRGQNVTFRCDPISEHNRLYWYRQTLGQGPEFLTYFQNEAQLEKSRLLSDRFSAERPKGSFSTLEIQRTEQGDSAMYLCASRAKSRQGMNTEAFFGQGTRLTVV.

The genes are TRBV19 and TRBJ1-6, with D hard to call. The V and J ends lost 3 bases and 6 bases respectively, with 12 bases between them. This CDR3 has 15 amino acids. Germline assignment: CDR1 LNHDA and CDR2 SQIVND (reference sequence). The CDR3, as DNA: TGTGCCAGTAGTATCGGGTCCCGTTCTAATTCACCCCTCCACTTT. Its translation is CASSIGSRSNSPLHF.

V usage is TRBV5-5 and J usage is TRBJ1-6, with D possibly TRBD1 on 6 matching bases. Germline CDR1 and CDR2: SGHKS and YYEKEE (reference sequence). V gave up 5 bases and J gave up 6 bases, with 12 bases separating them. The CDR3 runs to 14 residues. As DNA, the CDR3 is TGTGCCAGCAGTTTATGGACAGCTAATTCACCCCTCCACTTT. It yields the protein CASSLWTANSPLHF. Full variable domain (remainder filled in from reference TRBV5-5 and TRBJ1-6): DAGVTQSPTHLIKTRGQQVTLRCSPISGHKSVSWYQQVLGQGPQFIFQYYEKEERGRGNFPDRFSARQFPNYSSELNVNALLLGDSALYLCASSLWTANSPLHFGNGTRLTVT.

This chain uses TRBV9 with TRBJ1-4, with 7 nucleotides matching TRBD1. V lost 0 bases, J lost 4 bases, and 3 bases stayed unmatched. Germline lookup yields CDR1 SGDLS and CDR2 YYNGEE. The CDR3 is 15 residues long. In nucleotides, the CDR3 is TGTGCCAGCAGCGTAGCGGGACAGCTTAATGAAAAACTGTTTTTT. Its translation: CASSVAGQLNEKLFF. Drawing the rest from reference TRBV9 and TRBJ1-4, the complete variable domain is DSGVTQTPKHLITATGQRVTLRCSPRSGDLSVYWYQQSLDQGLQFLIQYYNGEERAKGNILERFSAQQFPDLHSELNLSSLELGDSALYFCASSVAGQLNEKLFFGSGTQLSVL.